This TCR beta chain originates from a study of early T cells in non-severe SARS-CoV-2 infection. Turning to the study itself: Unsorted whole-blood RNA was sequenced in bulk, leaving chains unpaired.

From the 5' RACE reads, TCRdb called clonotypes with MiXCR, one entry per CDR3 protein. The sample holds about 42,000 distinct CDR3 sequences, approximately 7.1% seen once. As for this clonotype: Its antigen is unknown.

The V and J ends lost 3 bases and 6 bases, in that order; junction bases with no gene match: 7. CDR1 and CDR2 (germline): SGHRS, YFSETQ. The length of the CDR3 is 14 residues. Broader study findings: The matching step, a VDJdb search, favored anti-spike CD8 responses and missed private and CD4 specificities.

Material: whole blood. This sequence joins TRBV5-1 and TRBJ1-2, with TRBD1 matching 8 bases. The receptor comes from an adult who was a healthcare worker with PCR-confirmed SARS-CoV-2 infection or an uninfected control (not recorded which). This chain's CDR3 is CASSWGQASDGYTF. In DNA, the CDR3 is TGCGCCAGCAGCTGGGGACAGGCTTCTGATGGCTACACCTTC.